This TCR beta chain originates from a study of long-term antiretroviral therapy in people with HIV. Germline CDR1 is LGHNA and CDR2 is YSLEER. The V end was cut by 2 bases, the J end by 4 bases, with 12 bases between. CDR3 length equals 15 residues. Overall study findings and caveats: Narrower CDR3 length ranges marked HIV repertoires relative to controls.

Sequencing used immunoSEQ v3.0 at survey level. Profiling relied on immunoSEQ multiplex PCR, and the TCRdb table lists in-frame clones only, not all of them. The sample has about 21,000 clones, approximately 81% seen once. This clone has just one count. Its antigen is as yet unknown. V gene TRBV4-3 combines with J gene TRBJ2-1; D unclear. Sequencing used unsorted PBMCs, obtained 1.9 years after starting antiretroviral therapy. This TCR derives from a woman between 50 and 59 years old with HIV. The CDR3 nucleotides are TGCGCCAGCAGCCAACAAAGTGCACCTTACAATGAGCAGTTCTTC. This gives the protein CASSQQSAPYNEQFF.